The rows below give T cell receptor beta chains drawn from one sample of a study of cytotoxic CD8 clonotypes in ibrutinib-treated CLL. The assay was immunoSEQ multiplex PCR, and TCRdb's table has in-frame clones only and misses some. The sample has 40,000 or so clones, roughly three quarters seen once. Specimen: PBMCs, collected at disease progression, from a patient treated with ibrutinib. The receptor source for this set is a human donor with chronic lymphocytic leukemia. The CDR3 runs from the conserved cysteine through the conserved F or W. The D gene is left open where the match is weak. Not every row has a clone size; where given, it reads once, few, many or a size class.

d_call | cdr3_length | j_call | v_call | clone_size | cdr3_aa | cdr3_nt
- | 15 | TRBJ1-2 | TRBV4-1 | - | CASSQPPEGLYGYTF | TGCGCCAGCAGCCAACCTCCCGAAGGACTCTATGGCTACACCTTC
- | 14 | TRBJ1-5 | TRBV19 | once | CASSISLRDQPQHF | TGTGCCAGTAGTATCAGTCTCCGGGATCAGCCCCAGCATTTT
TRBD1 | 15 | TRBJ1-5 | TRBV7-9 | few | CASSLQGAPNQPQHF | TGTGCCAGCAGCTTACAGGGGGCGCCTAATCAGCCCCAGCATTTT
- | 12 | TRBJ2-1 | TRBV7-9 | - | CASSLGSAEQFF | TGTGCCAGCAGCTTAGGGTCAGCGGAGCAGTTCTTC
- | 14 | TRBJ2-2 | TRBV18 | - | CASSPPNRAGELFF | TGTGCCAGCTCACCACCGAACCGGGCCGGGGAGCTGTTTTTT
- | 19 | TRBJ1-2 | TRBV11-2 | - | CASSNQLKVRGASNYGYTF | TGTGCCAGCAGCAATCAGCTAAAAGTTAGGGGGGCCTCTAACTATGGCTACACCTTC
- | 14 | TRBJ1-4 | TRBV7-9 | - | CASSPSQENEKLFF | TGTGCCAGCAGCCCTAGCCAGGAAAATGAAAAACTGTTTTTT
TRBD2 | 16 | TRBJ2-2 | TRBV27 | few | CASSFGAGGITGELFF | TGTGCCAGCAGTTTCGGGGCGGGGGGTATCACCGGGGAGCTGTTTTTT
TRBD1 | 16 | TRBJ1-4 | TRBV15 | - | CATSPPGQSRNEKLFF | TGTGCCACCAGCCCCCCGGGACAGTCTCGGAATGAAAAACTGTTTTTT
TRBD1 | 15 | TRBJ1-4 | TRBV18 | - | CASSPGATGLNELFF | TGTGCCAGCTCACCTGGGGCGACAGGGTTGAACGAACTGTTTTTT
- | 15 | TRBJ2-7 | TRBV9 | - | CASSSSLGVSYEQYF | TGTGCCAGCAGCTCTTCTCTCGGGGTTTCCTACGAGCAGTACTTC
- | 12 | TRBJ1-2 | TRBV27 | - | CASSSTGYGYTF | TGTGCCAGCAGTTCCACAGGGTATGGCTACACCTTC
TRBD2 | 15 | TRBJ2-7 | TRBV4-2 | - | CASSSRLAGVGEQYF | TGTGCCAGCAGCTCCCGGCTAGCGGGAGTTGGGGAGCAGTACTTC
- | 15 | TRBJ2-1 | TRBV11-3 | - | CASSLDGGWNNEQFF | TGTGCCAGCAGCTTAGATGGGGGTTGGAACAATGAGCAGTTCTTC
- | 14 | TRBJ1-5 | TRBV19 | few | CASGWGRSNQPQHF | TGTGCCAGTGGTTGGGGGAGGAGCAATCAGCCCCAGCATTTT
- | 14 | TRBJ1-6 | TRBV7-9 | - | CASSLEGGNSPLHF | TGTGCCAGCAGCCTCGAAGGGGGGAATTCACCCCTCCACTTT
- | 12 | TRBJ2-3 | TRBV10-2 | - | CASRSAGDTQYF | TGCGCCAGCAGATCCGCGGGAGATACGCAGTATTTT
- | 13 | TRBJ1-2 | TRBV27 | few | CASSLEGRGGYTF | TGTGCCAGCAGTTTGGAGGGGCGGGGTGGCTACACCTTC
- | 15 | TRBJ1-1 | TRBV5-1 | - | CASSLGTGRVTEAFF | TGCGCCAGCAGCTTGGGTACAGGGAGGGTCACTGAAGCTTTCTTT
- | 12 | TRBJ2-7 | TRBV29-1 | - | CSVQRESYEQYF | TGCAGCGTTCAGAGGGAGTCCTACGAGCAGTACTTC
TRBD2 | 13 | TRBJ2-5 | TRBV30 | - | CAWSLGGQETQYF | TGTGCCTGGAGTTTGGGGGGGCAAGAGACCCAGTACTTC
TRBD2 | 15 | TRBJ2-2 | TRBV2 | - | CASIEREGNTGELFF | TGTGCCAGCATCGAGCGGGAGGGGAACACCGGGGAGCTGTTTTTT
TRBD1 | 14 | TRBJ1-6 | TRBV19 | - | CASSLWDSNSPLHF | TGTGCCAGTAGTTTATGGGACAGTAATTCACCCCTCCACTTT
- | 11 | TRBJ2-1 | TRBV5-1 | hyperexpanded | CATRLGNEQFF | TGCGCCACCAGGTTGGGCAATGAGCAGTTCTTC
- | 14 | TRBJ2-7 | TRBV7-9 | - | CASSSGDLTYEQYF | TGTGCCAGCAGCTCCGGGGACTTAACCTACGAGCAGTACTTC
- | 14 | TRBJ1-5 | TRBV28 | - | CASNPQGGNQPQHF | TGTGCCAGCAACCCCCAAGGGGGAAATCAGCCCCAGCATTTT
TRBD1 | 15 | TRBJ2-3 | TRBV5-1 | - | CASSYHDRATDTQYF | TGCGCCAGCAGCTACCATGACAGGGCCACAGATACGCAGTATTTT
- | 10 | TRBJ2-5 | TRBV20-1 | - | CSARVETQYF | TGCAGTGCTAGAGTGGAGACCCAGTACTTC